This entry is about one T cell receptor (beta chain). J lost 4 bases, V lost 4 bases, and 9 bases had no gene match. Germline V gene data show CDR1 as MNHEY and CDR2 as SMNVEV (reference sequence). CDR3 length: 16 amino acids. These data come from a study of somatic mutations in cytotoxic T cells in rheumatoid arthritis. Overall study: After diagnosis, patient blood (around 29 ml EDTA) was drawn right away, before any treatment was given.

Assay used: immunoSEQ multiplex PCR; TCRdb lists only in-frame clones, some missing. The repertoire consists of some 17,000 clones, with almost 85% occurring once and the leading ten covering roughly a fifth. The sequence came from an adult with rheumatoid arthritis. Sequencing was done on a sample of CD8+ T cells sorted from blood. The J gene is TRBJ2-7, the V gene TRBV27; TRBD2 aligns across 11 bases. This CDR3 reads CASSSGRLAGIYEQYF. The CDR3, as DNA: TGTGCCAGCAGTTCGGGCCGACTAGCGGGGATTTACGAGCAGTACTTC.